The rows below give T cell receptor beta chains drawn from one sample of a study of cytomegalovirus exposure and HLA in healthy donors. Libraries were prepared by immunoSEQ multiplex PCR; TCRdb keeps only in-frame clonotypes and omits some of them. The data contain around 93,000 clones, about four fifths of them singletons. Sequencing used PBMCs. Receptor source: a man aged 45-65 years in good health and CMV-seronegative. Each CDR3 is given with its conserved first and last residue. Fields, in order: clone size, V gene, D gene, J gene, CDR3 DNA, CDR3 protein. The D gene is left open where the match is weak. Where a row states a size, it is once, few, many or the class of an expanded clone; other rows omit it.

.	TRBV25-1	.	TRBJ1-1	TGTGCCAGCAGGAGCGGGGGCGAAGCTTTCTTT	CASRSGGEAFF
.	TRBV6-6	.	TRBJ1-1	TGTGCCAGCAGTACCTCGGGACGGGGAGGCGGCACTGAAGCTTTCTTT	CASSTSGRGGGTEAFF
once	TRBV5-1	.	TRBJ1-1	TGCGCCAGCAGCTTGGCAGGGAAAGTGAACACTGAAGCTTTCTTT	CASSLAGKVNTEAFF
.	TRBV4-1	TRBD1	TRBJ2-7	TGCGCCAGCAGCCGAGGACAGGGGGCACGCTACGAGCAGTACTTC	CASSRGQGARYEQYF
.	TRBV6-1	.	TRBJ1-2	TGTGCCAGCAGTGCCGAGAGGGCGGTGGACTATGGCTACACCTTC	CASSAERAVDYGYTF
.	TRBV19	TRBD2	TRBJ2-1	TGTGCCAGTAGGGCTAGCGGGGGGCCTTTCAATGAGCAGTTCTTC	CASRASGGPFNEQFF
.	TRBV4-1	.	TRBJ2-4	TGCGCCAGCAGCCAAGAGTCGCCACGAGTCATTCAGTACTTC	CASSQESPRVIQYF
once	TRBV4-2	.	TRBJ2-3	TGTGCCAGCAGCCAAAATCCTACTCGCGGGGATACGCAGTATTTT	CASSQNPTRGDTQYF
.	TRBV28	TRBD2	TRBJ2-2	TGTGCCAGCAGTTTAGATAGCGGGCCGTCCCGGGAGCTGTTTTTT	CASSLDSGPSRELFF
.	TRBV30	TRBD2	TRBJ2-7	TGTGCCTGGAGTGTAACTAGCGGAGCCTCCGAGCAGTACTTC	CAWSVTSGASEQYF
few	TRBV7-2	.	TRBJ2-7	TGTGCCAGCAGCTTATATTCAGGAACGTACGAGCAGTACTTC	CASSLYSGTYEQYF
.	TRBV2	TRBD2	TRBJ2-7	TGTGCCAGCAGTGAGAGGGTAGCGGGAGATGACGAGCAGTACTTC	CASSERVAGDDEQYF
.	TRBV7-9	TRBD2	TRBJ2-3	TGTTCCAGCAGCCGAACCCGACTAGCGGGCACAGATACGCAGTATTTT	CSSSRTRLAGTDTQYF
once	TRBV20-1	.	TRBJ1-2	TGCAGTGCTAGCGGACAGGGCTACACCTTC	CSASGQGYTF
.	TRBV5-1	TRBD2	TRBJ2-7	TGCGCCAGCAGCTTGGCAGCGGGAAGTTACGAGCAGTACTTC	CASSLAAGSYEQYF
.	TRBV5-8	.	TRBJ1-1	TGTGCCAGCAGGTTCCCTTGGCAGGAGAACACTGAAGCTTTCTTT	CASRFPWQENTEAFF
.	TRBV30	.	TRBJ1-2	TGTGCCTGGAGTGTAGGAGGCGGACCCTATGGCTACACCTTC	CAWSVGGGPYGYTF
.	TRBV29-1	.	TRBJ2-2	TGCAGCGTTGGGGGCCTAAGGGGCAGGAACACCGGGGAGCTGTTTTTT	CSVGGLRGRNTGELFF
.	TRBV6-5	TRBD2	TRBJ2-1	TGTGCCAGCAGTTACTCGGGACTAGCGGGTAATGAGCAGTTCTTC	CASSYSGLAGNEQFF
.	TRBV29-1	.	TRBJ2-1	TGCAGCGTTGTAATGGGGGCGCCGGTCAATGAGCAGTTCTTC	CSVVMGAPVNEQFF
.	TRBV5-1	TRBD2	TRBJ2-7	TGCGCCAGCAGCAGTAGCGGGTTGCCTGATTACGAGCAGTACTTC	CASSSSGLPDYEQYF
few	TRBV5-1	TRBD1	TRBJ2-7	TGCGCCAGCAGCCCCAGGGCCGGGACAGGGGTCGCCTACGAGCAGTACTTC	CASSPRAGTGVAYEQYF
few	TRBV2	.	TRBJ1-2	TGTGCCAGCACCCGTCGGGACAACTCGTATGGCTACACCTTC	CASTRRDNSYGYTF
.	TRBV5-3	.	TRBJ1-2	TGTGCCAGAAGCTTGTGTAACCGACAGGAATTAAACTATGGCTACACCTTC	CARSLCNRQELNYGYTF
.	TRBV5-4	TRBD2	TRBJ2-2	TGTGCCAGCAGCTTGGGGGGGACTAGCGTTTACACCGGGGAGCTGTTTTTT	CASSLGGTSVYTGELFF
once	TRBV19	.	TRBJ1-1	TGTGCCAGTAGTATTGATGGGGAGGACACTGAAGCTTTCTTT	CASSIDGEDTEAFF
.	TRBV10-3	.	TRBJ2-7	TGTGCCATCAGTGAGTCGCTCCCCGGGGTAAGAGAGCAGTACTTC	CAISESLPGVREQYF
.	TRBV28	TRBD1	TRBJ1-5	TGTGCCAGCAGGGGACAGGGGGCCAATCAGCCCCAGCATTTT	CASRGQGANQPQHF
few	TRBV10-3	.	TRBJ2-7	TGTGCCATCAGCCCCAATACAGGGAGCTCCTACGAGCAGTACTTC	CAISPNTGSSYEQYF
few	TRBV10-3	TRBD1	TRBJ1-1	TGTGCCATCACAGGGACAGGGTCCCTCACTGAAGCTTTCTTT	CAITGTGSLTEAFF
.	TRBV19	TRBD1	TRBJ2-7	TGTGCCAGTAGGGACAGGGGGGACTTCGGCGAGCAGTACTTC	CASRDRGDFGEQYF
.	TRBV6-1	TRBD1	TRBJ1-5	TGTGCCAGCAGAGCACAGGGGTTGGGTCAGCCCCAGCATTTT	CASRAQGLGQPQHF
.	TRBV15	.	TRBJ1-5	TGTGCCACCAGCAGAGCCGGACTAAGGGGCCAGCCCCAGCATTTT	CATSRAGLRGQPQHF
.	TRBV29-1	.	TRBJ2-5	TGCAGCGTTGCCGGGAGATCTGAGACCCAGTACTTC	CSVAGRSETQYF
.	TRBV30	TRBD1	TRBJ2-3	TGTGCCGGACATACGCAGGGGGCTAGCACAGATACGCAGTATTTT	CAGHTQGASTDTQYF
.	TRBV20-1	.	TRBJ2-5	TGCAGTGCTAGCAACCAAGGGGCCCAGTACTTC	CSASNQGAQYF
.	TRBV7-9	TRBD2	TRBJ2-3	TGTGCCAGCAGCTCGACTAGCGGCGGAGATACGCAGTATTTT	CASSSTSGGDTQYF
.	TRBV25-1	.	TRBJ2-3	TGTGCCAGCGAAGGGACACTAGACAACACAGATACGCAGTATTTT	CASEGTLDNTDTQYF
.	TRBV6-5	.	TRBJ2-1	TGTGCCAGCAGCCCTTTGTCAAGGCTCGGGAATGAGCAGTTCTTC	CASSPLSRLGNEQFF
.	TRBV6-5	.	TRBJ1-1	TGTGCCAGCAGCCCGACCGCCCGGGGTACTGAAGCTTTCTTT	CASSPTARGTEAFF
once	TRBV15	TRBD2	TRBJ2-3	TGTGCCACCAGCAGAGGAGGGACTAGCGGTAGCACAGATACGCAGTATTTT	CATSRGGTSGSTDTQYF
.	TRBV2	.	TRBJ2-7	TGTGCCAGCAGTGACATCAGGTTCTCCTACGAGCAGTACTTC	CASSDIRFSYEQYF
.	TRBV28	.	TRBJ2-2	TGTGCCAGCAGCCACGGGGGGACAGGGAACACCGGGGAGCTGTTTTTT	CASSHGGTGNTGELFF
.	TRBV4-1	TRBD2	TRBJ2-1	TGCGCCAGCAGCCCGTGGACTAGCGGGAATGAGCAGTTCTTC	CASSPWTSGNEQFF
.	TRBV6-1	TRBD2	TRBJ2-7	TGTGCCAGCAGTGAAAGGTTAGGGCGGGAGGGCTACGAGCAGTACTTC	CASSERLGREGYEQYF
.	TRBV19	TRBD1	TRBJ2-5	TGTGCCAGTACTAAAGCTTCGACAGGGGGCTTGAGGGCGGAGACCCAGTACTTC	CASTKASTGGLRAETQYF
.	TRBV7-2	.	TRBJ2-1	TGTGCCAGCAGCTTAGAGATGAGAAGTGAGCAGTTCTTC	CASSLEMRSEQFF